This is a list of T cell receptor beta chains from one sample in a study of neurological immune-mediated disorders. From the 5' RACE reads, TCRdb called clonotypes with MiXCR, one entry per CDR3 protein. In the table there are approximately 60,000 distinct CDR3 sequences, 3.5% to 5% of which are singletons. Sample: PBMCs. The source of these receptors is a man aged 50-60 years with multiple sclerosis. CDR3s include the opening cysteine and the closing phenylalanine or tryptophan. A D gene is named only where the DNA matches it firmly. Rows give clone size only sometimes, using once, few, many, or a class for an expanded clone.

TRBV4-1,TRBJ2-4,TRBD2,many,CASSPIAGGVLSKNIQYF,TGCGCCAGCAGCCCAATAGCGGGGGGTGTATTGTCAAAAAACATTCAGTACTTC
TRBV7-6,TRBJ2-3,.,many,CASSLRGADADTQYF,TGTGCCAGCAGCTTAAGGGGGGCAGACGCAGATACGCAGTATTTT
TRBV25-1,TRBJ1-1,.,many,CVNNPSNTEAFF,TGTGTCAACAACCCCAGTAACACTGAAGCTTTCTTT
TRBV2,TRBJ2-2,.,many,CASSEQEPGELFF,TGTGCCAGCTCTGAACAAGAACCCGGGGAGCTGTTTTTT
TRBV7-8,TRBJ2-5,.,many,CASSIQNRQGGSQYF,TGTGCCAGCAGCATCCAAAACCGACAGGGAGGTAGCCAGTACTTC
TRBV20-1,TRBJ2-3,TRBD2,.,CSAAGGGDTDTQYF,TGCAGTGCAGCGGGCGGGGGGGACACAGATACGCAGTATTTT
TRBV7-2,TRBJ1-2,.,many,CASSLTGQANYGYTF,TGTGCCAGCAGCTTAACGGGCCAAGCTAACTATGGCTACACCTTC
TRBV27,TRBJ1-1,.,many,CASSTTGRQAFF,TGTGCCAGCAGTACTACAGGGAGGCAAGCTTTCTTT
TRBV7-2,TRBJ2-3,TRBD2,many,CASSFVGGATDTQYF,TGTGCCAGCAGCTTTGTCGGGGGGGCGACAGATACGCAGTATTTT
TRBV5-1,TRBJ2-1,.,many,CASSPDRDNEQFF,TGCGCCAGCAGCCCCGACAGAGACAATGAGCAGTTCTTC
TRBV4-2,TRBJ2-7,.,.,CASSQTGGMSYEQYF,TGTGCCAGCAGCCAGACAGGCGGTATGTCCTACGAGCAGTACTTC
TRBV3-1,TRBJ1-5,.,many,CASSHSQGGKQPQHF,TGTGCCAGCAGCCATAGCCAGGGAGGGAAACAGCCCCAGCATTTT
TRBV7-9,TRBJ2-3,.,many,CASSFLGATTDTQYF,TGTGCCAGCAGCTTCCTGGGTGCGACTACAGATACGCAGTATTTT
TRBV4-1,TRBJ2-2,.,many,CASSQDLLGGADAGELFF,TGCGCCAGCAGCCAAGATCTGTTGGGCGGGGCGGACGCCGGGGAGCTGTTTTTT
TRBV9,TRBJ2-3,.,few,CASSVGQRGTDTQYF,TGTGCCAGCAGCGTAGGCCAGCGGGGCACAGATACGCAGTATTTT
TRBV5-6,TRBJ2-3,.,many,CASSQWAAGTDTQYF,TGTGCCAGCAGCCAATGGGCGGCCGGCACAGATACGCAGTATTTT
TRBV27,TRBJ1-2,TRBD1,many,CASSPRDRAKGYTF,TGTGCCAGCAGCCCTAGGGACAGGGCCAAAGGCTACACCTTC
TRBV7-9,TRBJ2-5,.,many,CASSRETQYF,TGTGCCAGCAGTAGGGAGACCCAGTACTTC
TRBV12-3/TRBV12-4,TRBJ1-2,TRBD1,many,CATPAGTANYGYTF,TGTGCCACCCCGGCGGGGACAGCCAACTATGGCTACACCTTC
TRBV29-1,TRBJ1-2,.,.,CSVEGALEPNYGYTF,TGCAGCGTTGAGGGGGCTCTGGAACCAAACTATGGCTACACCTTC
TRBV5-1,TRBJ2-3,.,many,CASSLEHITDTQYF,TGCGCCAGCAGCTTGGAACATATCACAGATACGCAGTATTTT
TRBV5-1,TRBJ2-3,TRBD1,many,CASSLGQGRDTQYF,TGCGCCAGCAGCTTGGGACAGGGGAGGGATACGCAGTATTTT
TRBV7-6,TRBJ1-5,TRBD1,many,CASSWTGGAGQPQHF,TGTGCCAGCAGCTGGACAGGGGGCGCGGGGCAGCCCCAGCATTTT
TRBV5-6,TRBJ2-3,TRBD2,many,CASSLTGGKNTQYF,TGTGCCAGCAGCTTGACGGGGGGAAAAAATACGCAGTATTTT
TRBV5-1,TRBJ2-1,TRBD2,many,CASSRRLAGEVEQFF,TGCGCCAGCAGCCGACGACTAGCGGGGGAGGTTGAGCAGTTCTTC
TRBV4-3,TRBJ1-4,TRBD1,many,CASSRRQGDDEKLFF,TGCGCCAGCAGCCGCCGACAGGGGGACGATGAAAAACTGTTTTTT
TRBV20-1,TRBJ1-5,.,few,CSARDPAGVLNQPQHF,TGCAGTGCTAGAGATCCCGCCGGGGTCCTCAATCAGCCCCAGCATTTT
TRBV7-9,TRBJ2-7,.,many,CASSFRSGRPGYEQYF,TGTGCCAGCAGCTTTCGTTCCGGCAGGCCAGGCTACGAGCAGTACTTC
TRBV5-1,TRBJ1-5,.,many,CASSLEGFSNQPQHF,TGCGCCAGCAGCTTGGAAGGGTTTAGCAATCAGCCCCAGCATTTT
TRBV7-9,TRBJ2-5,.,many,CASSVGGTGFAETQYF,TGTGCCAGCAGCGTAGGTGGCACAGGGTTCGCAGAGACCCAGTACTTC
TRBV7-2,TRBJ1-4,TRBD1,many,CASSLGTGGTEKLFF,TGTGCCAGCAGCCTTGGGACAGGGGGGACTGAAAAACTGTTTTTT
TRBV18,TRBJ2-6,TRBD1,many,CASSTRQGGGSGANVLTF,TGTGCCAGCTCAACAAGACAGGGGGGCGGTTCTGGGGCCAACGTCCTGACTTTC
TRBV20-1,TRBJ2-6,TRBD2,many,CSASASGGSGANVLTF,TGCAGTGCTAGTGCTAGCGGGGGATCCGGGGCCAACGTCCTGACTTTC